This passage covers 15 T cell receptor beta chains from one sample sequenced in a study of blood T cell repertoires in COVID-19. Measured with immunoSEQ multiplex PCR; TCRdb has only the in-frame clones, and not every one. Altogether roughly 68,000 clones are present, roughly 88% being singletons, with the ten largest covering roughly 28%. The sample was peripheral blood. All receptors derive from a man in his fifties with acute or convalescent COVID-19.

The V gene is TRBV4-1, the J gene TRBJ2-5, with D possibly being TRBD1 (6 bases). The germline V gene encodes CDR1 MGHRA and CDR2 YSYEKL. V was clipped by 5 bases and J by 5 bases, with 15 bases between them. This CDR3 spans 14 amino acids. The CDR3: CASSGQNPVETQYF. The CDR3 bases are TGCGCCAGCAGCGGACAGAATCCGGTGGAGACCCAGTACTTC.

The chain links TRBV5-1 to TRBJ2-7, with 7 bases that match TRBD1. Germline CDR1 and CDR2: SGHRS and YFSETQ. CDR3 size: 13 residues. V was clipped by 4 bases and J by 3 bases; unmatched bases: 4. The CDR3 protein is CASSVGQNYEQYF. The CDR3 nucleotides are TGCGCCAGCAGCGTGGGACAGAACTACGAGCAGTACTTC. Based on the CDR3 plus reference TRBV5-1 and TRBJ2-7, the full variable domain is KAGVTQTPRYLIKTRGQQVTLSCSPISGHRSVSWYQQTPGQGLQFLFEYFSETQRNKGNFPGRFSGRQFSNSRSEMNVSTLELGDSALYLCASSVGQNYEQYFGPGTRLTVT.

The V gene is TRBV11-2, the J gene TRBJ2-1; D possibly corresponds to TRBD2 (6 bases). Germline-derived CDR1 and CDR2 are SGHAT and FQNNGV. Trimming shortened V by 5 bases and J by 9 bases, and 14 bases separated the two germline ends. CDR3 length: 13 residues. Here the CDR3 DNA reads TGTGCCAGCAGCCAGACGGGGGTCCGTGAGCAGTTCTTC. It codes for CASSQTGVREQFF.

V and J are TRBV2 and TRBJ1-2; D gene unclear. The CDR3 has 13 residues. Trimming shortened V by 6 bases and J by 8 bases, and 16 bases separated the two germline ends. The V gene's germline CDR1 is SNHLY and CDR2 FYNNEI. The CDR3 protein is CASSALVSGGYTF. In DNA, the CDR3 is TGTGCCAGCAGCGCCCTCGTAAGCGGGGGCTACACCTTC.

The CDR3 region has the DNA TGTGCCACCTCACCGGAGGTTGGGGGCTACACCTTC. Residues: CATSPEVGGYTF. The chain carries TRBV24-1 and TRBJ1-2; D remains ambiguous. The CDR3 contains 12 residues. Trimming left V 9 bases short and J 8 bases short, with 15 bases between. CDR1 and CDR2 (germline): KGHDR, SFDVKD.

A word on this clone: The junction departs from germline at one end; a sequencing error may be responsible. The rearrangement links TRBV27 to TRBJ2-7; a weak D match, TRBD1 (6 bases). The germline gives CDR1 MNHEY, CDR2 SMNVEV (reference sequence). The CDR3 extends over 12 amino acids. The CDR3 nucleotides are TGTGCCAGCAGTTCTCAGGGGCGGGCTTGGGACTTC. It is translated as CASSSQGRAWDF.

V and J are TRBV6-6 and TRBJ2-1; 10 positions agree with TRBD1. Trimming took 5 bases from V and 4 from J; bases not matched to a gene: 17. Germline CDR1 is MNHNY and CDR2 is SVGAGI (reference sequence). The CDR3 runs 19 residues. CDR3 sequence reads: CASSLGQGETRGVYNEQFF. The CDR3 DNA reads TGTGCCAGCAGTCTAGGACAGGGGGAAACTAGAGGTGTATACAATGAGCAGTTCTTC.

The J gene is TRBJ1-1, the V gene TRBV12-5; 7 nucleotides match TRBD1. CDR1 and CDR2 (germline): LGHNT, FRNRAP. V was clipped by 3 bases and J by 2 bases; unmatched bases: 3. There are 14 residues in the CDR3. The CDR3 here is CASGLRQGNTEAFF. As DNA, the CDR3 is TGTGCTAGTGGTTTAAGACAGGGCAACACTGAAGCTTTCTTT.

This chain links TRBV7-3 with TRBJ1-2; 12 bases fit TRBD1. The germline gives CDR1 SGHTA, CDR2 FQGTGA. The CDR3 has 13 residues. V was clipped by 5 bases and J by 8 bases; unmatched bases: 3. Here the CDR3 DNA reads TGTGCCAGCAGCGCGGGACAGGGGGCCGGCTACACCTTC. Residues: CASSAGQGAGYTF.

This clone appeared a single time. The chain combines TRBV12-5 with TRBJ2-1, with 7 bases lining up with TRBD1. The germline V gene encodes CDR1 LGHNT and CDR2 FRNRAP. With V trimmed by 5 bases and J by 7 bases, 8 bases remained unmatched. The CDR3 totals 14 residues. The CDR3 is CASGNNDRVNEQFF. In DNA form, the CDR3 reads TGTGCTAGTGGTAACAACGACAGGGTAAATGAGCAGTTCTTC.

The rearrangement uses TRBV7-8 and TRBJ2-5, with 14 nucleotides matching TRBD2. The length of the CDR3 is 15 residues. CDR1 is SGHVS and CDR2 is FQNEAQ in the germline V gene. Germline trimming cut 5 bases from V and 5 bases from J; bases unmatched to any gene: 4. The CDR3 protein is CASSRTSGGRETQYF. The CDR3 DNA reads as TGTGCCAGCAGCCGGACTAGCGGGGGGAGGGAGACCCAGTACTTC.

This chain links TRBV6-4 with TRBJ2-7; TRBD1 agrees at 12 bases. The germline gives CDR1 MRHNA, CDR2 SNTAGT. The CDR3 spans 15 residues. The V gene end was trimmed by 7 bases and the J gene end by 2 bases; junction bases not matched to a gene: 6. The CDR3 sequence is CASKLGDRGPYEQYF. CDR3 sequence (DNA): TGTGCCAGCAAATTAGGGGACAGGGGGCCCTACGAGCAGTACTTC.

This sequence joins TRBV29-1 and TRBJ1-3; 7 bases are shared with TRBD1. V gave up 3 bases and J gave up 0 bases; unmatched junction bases: 8. The CDR3 sequence is 16 residues long. Germline CDR1 reads SQVTM; CDR2 reads ANQGSEA. The CDR3 DNA sequence: TGCAGCGTTGAGTCCGGGACAGCCAGCTCTGGAAACACCATATATTTT. Protein product: CSVESGTASSGNTIYF.

This clone came up a few times. The chain employs TRBV18 and TRBJ1-1, with D unclear. Germline V gene lookup returns CDR1 KGHSH and CDR2 LQKENI. The CDR3 is made up of 17 amino acids. V lost 0 bases, J lost 5 bases, and 19 bases lay in between. CDR3 protein: CASSPPGRAARWTEAFF. CDR3 sequence (DNA): TGTGCCAGCTCACCACCGGGGAGGGCGGCTAGGTGGACTGAAGCTTTCTTT.

J is TRBJ2-5 and V is TRBV18, with 11 positions matching TRBD2. Germline V CDR1 and CDR2: KGHSH, LQKENI. With 0 bases clipped from V and 4 bases from J, the junction kept 10 bases outside the gene matches. CDR3 length: 18 amino acids. CDR3 nucleotides: TGTGCCAGCTCACCACCGGCTAGCGGGGGGAGTGGTCGAGAGACCCAGTACTTC. Translated, it gives CASSPPASGGSGRETQYF.